This TCR beta chain was identified during a study of CD8+CD57+ T cells in acquired aplastic anemia. Looking at the study overall: An average of roughly 10 million reads for CD4+ cells was obtained from healthy donors.

This clonotype has more than one count but fewer than ten. Template material for TCR beta VDJ and CDR3 profiling consisted of genomic DNA. TCRdb analysed the reads with MiXCR anew, one entry per CDR3 protein. The sample carries under 250,000 distinct CDR3 sequences, 34% recorded once. Germline-derived CDR1 and CDR2 are MNHNS and SASEGT. The trim removed 4 bases at V and 6 bases at J, leaving 6 bases unmatched. The CDR3 covers 15 residues. This TCR was recovered from a human donor in good health, serving as a control. The chain carries TRBV6-1 and TRBJ2-7; 13 nucleotides match TRBD2. The sequenced sample consisted of sorted CD4+, CD8+, or CD8+CD57+ T cells (not recorded which) from PBMCs. DNA for the CDR3: TGTGCCAGCAGTGGGACTAGCGGGAGCGTCGGCGAGCAGTACTTC. Encoded protein: CASSGTSGSVGEQYF.